One T cell receptor (beta chain) is described in this entry. Breast cancer patients provided tissue from their axillary draining lymph nodes. This entry belongs to a study of breast tumors, draining lymph nodes, adjacent tissues. TCRdb processed the multiplex PCR reads anew with MiXCR; each CDR3 protein has one entry. The table includes approximately 140,000 distinct CDR3 sequences, less than 35% detected once. V gave up 1 base and J gave up 1 base, with 11 bases separating them. Germline V gene lookup returns CDR1 SGHNT and CDR2 YYREEE (reference sequence). This CDR3 contains 15 residues. The chain is built from TRBV5-4 and TRBJ1-1; D gene unclear. This TCR was sampled from a female donor with breast cancer. Some clones in this sample may be carry-over from other donors' samples. Sequenced sample: axillary lymph node tissue. The CDR3 spells CASSLSAQKNTEAFF. CDR3 DNA: TGTGCCAGCAGCTTGTCGGCACAGAAGAACACTGAAGCTTTCTTT. Looking up the rest from reference TRBV5-4 and TRBJ1-1 gives the full variable domain: ETGVTQSPTHLIKTRGQQVTLRCSSQSGHNTVSWYQQALGQGPQFIFQYYREEENGRGNFPPRFSGLQFPNYSSELNVNALELDDSALYLCASSLSAQKNTEAFFGQGTRLTVV.